The TCR beta chain under discussion was sequenced for a study of blood T cell repertoires in COVID-19. The overall study: From T cells, B-cell-depleted T cells, or PBMCs came the material, which was cDNA or gDNA.

This clone was counted a few times. Method: immunoSEQ multiplex PCR; TCRdb's copy keeps in-frame clones and lacks some. This sample has about 430,000 clones, with 70% to 90% found just once. Participants were placed into cohorts based on the clinical history they reported. Germline V gives CDR1 MGHDK, CDR2 SYGVNS. The CDR3 spans 15 residues. V lost 2 bases and J lost 1, with 11 bases in between. The gene calls are TRBV25-1 and TRBJ1-1; D gene unclear. The TCR was taken from a woman in her late teens or twenties who had been exposed to COVID-19. The sample consisted of PBMCs or T cells enriched from blood (not recorded which). Here the CDR3 reads CASSETLSSNTEAFF. CDR3 coding DNA: TGTGCCAGCAGTGAAACTCTTAGTTCGAACACTGAAGCTTTCTTT.